Below are 20 T cell receptor beta chains sequenced from a single sample in a study of CD8 T cells in Susac syndrome. Random hexamers were used to reverse transcribe the RNA input (about 0.45 to 1 ug). TCRdb called the immunoSEQ multiplex PCR reads again in MiXCR, with one record for every CDR3 protein. This table holds 150,000 to 200,000 distinct CDR3 sequences, more than 85% found once. The sample was CD4+ T cells from PBMCs. Receptors originate from a human donor with Susac syndrome.

The CDR3 nucleotides are TGTGCCAGCAGTTCCGGGACTAGCATTTTAAATGAGCAGTTCTTC. It encodes CASSSGTSILNEQFF. The chain joins TRBV28 to TRBJ2-1; TRBD2 agrees at 9 bases. The CDR3 covers 15 residues. CDR1 is MDHEN and CDR2 is SYDVKM in the germline V gene. The junction had 8 bases not matched to a gene; V was cut back by 4 bases and J by 7 bases.

The rearrangement joins TRBV20-1 to TRBJ1-1; 7 nucleotides agree with TRBD1. This CDR3 is built from 13 residues. Germline loops: CDR1 DFQATT, CDR2 SNEGSKA (reference sequence). With 6 bases clipped from V and 1 base from J, the junction kept 5 bases outside the gene matches. The CDR3 reads CSARQGKNTEAFF. In DNA form, the CDR3 reads TGCAGTGCCCGACAGGGAAAGAACACTGAAGCTTTCTTT.

A single count supports this clonotype. The chain joins TRBV12-3 or TRBV12-4 to TRBJ2-7, with TRBD2 matching over 8 bases. This CDR3 has 13 residues. The junction had 6 bases not matched to a gene; V was cut back by 5 bases and J by 6 bases. The DNA of the CDR3 is TGTGCCAGCAGTCCGCCGGGAGGGAGCGAGCAGTACTTC. This sequence encodes CASSPPGGSEQYF.

The genes are TRBV5-1 and TRBJ2-1, with D unclear. The CDR3 covers 16 residues. Per the germline V gene, CDR1 is SGHRS and CDR2 is YFSETQ. Trimming left V 0 bases short and J 0 bases short, with 10 bases between. The DNA for the CDR3 is TGCGCCAGCAGCTTGGACGGCCAGAGCTCCTACAATGAGCAGTTCTTC. It translates to CASSLDGQSSYNEQFF.

V and J are TRBV6-5 and TRBJ1-5; TRBD1 aligns across 7 bases. The CDR3 contains 15 residues. Trimming took 6 bases from V and 0 from J; bases not matched to a gene: 5. CDR1 and CDR2 (germline): MNHEY, SVGAGI. The CDR3 DNA sequence: TGTGCCAGCAGCCCCGGGACAGCTAGCAATCAGCCCCAGCATTTT. Protein sequence: CASSPGTASNQPQHF.

The chain couples TRBV29-1 to TRBJ2-3, with 7 bases lining up with TRBD1. V lost 4 bases and J lost 5; bases outside the gene matches: 6. The CDR3 runs 13 residues. Germline CDR1 reads SQVTM; CDR2 reads ANQGSEA. CDR3 residues: CSVVGGEGDTQYF. The CDR3 nucleotides are TGCAGCGTTGTAGGGGGCGAGGGAGATACGCAGTATTTT.

The chain couples TRBV11-2 to TRBJ1-5; D ambiguous. This CDR3 is built from 13 residues. Germline loops: CDR1 SGHAT, CDR2 FQNNGV. The V and J ends lost 2 bases and 2 bases respectively, with 4 bases between them. CDR3 DNA sequence: TGTGCCAGCAGCTTAACGCGCAATCAGCCCCAGCATTTT. Translation: CASSLTRNQPQHF.

The chain combines TRBV28 with TRBJ2-1; a possible D gene is TRBD2 (5 bases). Germline CDR1 MDHEN, CDR2 SYDVKM. Trimming cost V 7 bases and J 8 bases, with 12 bases left between them. This CDR3 is 12 amino acids long. The CDR3 here is CASTYRGYEQFF. Written as DNA, the CDR3 is TGTGCCAGCACTTATCGGGGATATGAGCAGTTCTTC.

V is TRBV3-1 and J is TRBJ1-3, with 7 bases identical to TRBD1. Per germline, CDR1 LGHDT and CDR2 YNNKEL (reference sequence). J gave up 2 bases and V 4 bases, and 8 bases lay outside the gene matches. CDR3 length equals 16 residues. Written as DNA, the CDR3 is TGTGCCAGCAGCCTTTCCCGGGACAGAGCTGGAAACACCATATATTTT. Encoded protein: CASSLSRDRAGNTIYF.

This sequence joins TRBV20-1 and TRBJ2-7; 8 nucleotides agree with TRBD1. Per germline, CDR1 DFQATT and CDR2 SNEGSKA (reference sequence). The V gene end was trimmed by 6 bases and the J gene end by 3 bases; junction bases not matched to a gene: 7. The CDR3 totals 13 residues. The CDR3 sequence is CSAQRQGIYEQYF. CDR3 sequence (DNA): TGCAGTGCCCAGAGACAGGGGATCTACGAGCAGTACTTC.

The chain has TRBV28 and TRBJ2-6; the D gene is possibly TRBD2 (6 bases). Germline assignment: CDR1 MDHEN and CDR2 SYDVKM. Trimming pared 4 bases from V and 0 bases from J, leaving 19 bases between. The CDR3 runs 19 residues. CDR3 amino acids: CASSSWTGLYYSGANVLTF. The CDR3 DNA reads TGTGCCAGCAGTTCGTGGACGGGACTTTACTACTCTGGGGCCAACGTCCTGACTTTC.

This clonotype has more than one count but fewer than ten. V is TRBV7-6 and J is TRBJ2-1; D is uncertain. V dropped 0 bases and J dropped 5 bases, with 5 bases sitting between them. The CDR3 loop spans 13 amino acids. Germline CDR1 SGHVS, CDR2 FNYEAQ. The CDR3 bases are TGTGCCAGCAGCTTAGCGATAAACAATGAGCAGTTCTTC. This gives the protein CASSLAINNEQFF. Full variable domain (remainder filled in from reference TRBV7-6 and TRBJ2-1): GAGVSQSPRYKVTKRGQDVALRCDPISGHVSLYWYRQALGQGPEFLTYFNYEAQQDKSGLPNDRFSAERPEGSISTLTIQRTEQRDSAMYRCASSLAINNEQFFGPGTRLTVL.

This chain links TRBV6-1 with TRBJ1-4, with D possibly matching TRBD1 (5 bases). The CDR3 runs 14 residues. V shed 2 bases and J shed 7 bases, with 11 bases lying between them. Germline lookup yields CDR1 MNHNS and CDR2 SASEGT. CDR3 residues: CASSERGVREKLFF. CDR3 coding DNA: TGTGCCAGCAGTGAAAGAGGGGTCCGTGAAAAACTGTTTTTT.

The rearrangement uses TRBV30 and TRBJ2-1, with TRBD2 matching 8 bases. J was trimmed by 4 bases and V by 6 bases; bases with no gene match: 8. The CDR3 is made up of 14 amino acids. Per germline, CDR1 GTSNPN and CDR2 SVGIG (reference sequence). CDR3 in amino acids: CACQTSGEYNEQFF. For the CDR3, the DNA is TGTGCCTGTCAAACTAGCGGAGAATACAATGAGCAGTTCTTC.

The rearrangement links TRBV5-1 to TRBJ2-7, with 9 bases that match TRBD1. V was clipped by 4 bases and J by 2 bases; unmatched bases: 7. Germline V gives CDR1 SGHRS, CDR2 YFSETQ. The CDR3 runs to 15 residues. The CDR3 DNA is TGCGCCAGCAGCAACCGGGACAGGGCAGCCTACGAGCAGTACTTC. Protein sequence: CASSNRDRAAYEQYF.

The CDR3 sequence: CSAAAVAGWGQIGTEAFF. The CDR3, as DNA: TGCAGTGCGGCGGCCGTGGCAGGGTGGGGCCAAATCGGCACTGAAGCTTTCTTT. The chain joins TRBV20-1 to TRBJ1-1; tentatively, D is TRBD1 (5 bases). Trimming left V 6 bases short and J 4 bases short, with 30 bases between. The length of the CDR3 is 18 residues. Germline values: CDR1 DFQATT, CDR2 SNEGSKA (reference sequence).

This CDR3 reads CASSELGRAGETQYF. CDR3 bases: TGTGCCAGCAGTGAACTGGGAAGGGCCGGGGAGACCCAGTACTTC. The chain couples TRBV25-1 to TRBJ2-5; unclear D gene. The CDR3 sequence is 15 residues long. The germline V gene encodes CDR1 MGHDK and CDR2 SYGVNS. V lost 2 bases and J lost 5, with 15 bases in between.

V and J are TRBV28 and TRBJ1-2; possibly TRBD1 for D (5 bases). The CDR3 spans 13 residues. CDR1 and CDR2 from the germline V gene are MDHEN and SYDVKM. V was trimmed by 3 bases and J by 9 bases, leaving 14 bases between them. The CDR3 is CASSFKARVSYTF. The CDR3 coding sequence is TGTGCCAGCAGTTTTAAGGCCAGGGTGAGCTACACCTTC.

The chain uses TRBV18 and TRBJ1-1; no reliable D call. The CDR3 loop spans 13 amino acids. Trimming cost V 3 bases and J 0 bases, with 5 bases left between them. CDR1 is KGHSH and CDR2 is LQKENI in the germline V gene. The CDR3 region is CASSPGMNTEAFF. The CDR3 nucleotides are TGTGCCAGCTCACCCGGGATGAACACTGAAGCTTTCTTT. Full variable domain (remainder filled in from reference TRBV18 and TRBJ1-1): NAGVMQNPRHLVRRRGQEARLRCSPMKGHSHVYWYRQLPEEGLKFMVYLQKENIIDESGMPKERFSAEFPKEGPSILRIQQVVRGDSAAYFCASSPGMNTEAFFGQGTRLTVV.

The rearrangement joins TRBV6-2 or TRBV6-3 to TRBJ1-2; D not resolved. V was cut by 6 bases and J by 8 bases, with 13 bases left in between. The CDR3 contains 12 residues. Looked up from germline, CDR1 is MNHEY and CDR2 is SVGEGT. CDR3 loop: CASRKRAHGYTF. The CDR3 coding sequence is TGTGCCAGCAGGAAAAGGGCGCACGGCTACACCTTC.